What follows are 2 T cell receptor beta chains derived from one specimen sequenced in a study of regulatory T cells in long-lasting Graves disease. Arm-PCR of CDR3 regions with iRepertoire HTBI primers generated TCR beta libraries. TCRdb used MiXCR to reprocess the multiplex PCR reads, holding one entry per CDR3 protein. Among around 420,000 distinct CDR3 sequences listed, 15% were seen once. Documented time point: newly diagnosed GD, antithyroid drugs for less than 3 months. PBMCs were the source of the RNA used for TCR sequencing. The same data also went into a second study, on T cells in Graves' hyperthyroidism and ophthalmopathy.

This sample comprised peripheral blood mononuclear cells (PBMCs), obtained at new diagnosis, from a patient treated with antithyroid drugs. These TCRs come from a woman aged 40-49 years with Graves disease.

This clonotype was observed many times. V usage is TRBV5-6 and J usage is TRBJ1-2; tentative D call: TRBD1 (6 bases). Germline lookup yields CDR1 SGHDT and CDR2 YYEEEE. This CDR3 has 15 residues. V was pared by 0 bases and J by 7 bases, with 16 bases between. CDR3 amino acids: CASSLGTDPLAGYTF. In DNA form, the CDR3 reads TGTGCCAGCAGCTTGGGGACAGATCCTCTGGCTGGCTACACCTTC. The entire variable domain, with the rest obtained from reference TRBV5-6 and TRBJ1-2, is as follows: DAGVTQSPTHLIKTRGQQVTLRCSPKSGHDTVSWYQQALGQGPQFIFQYYEEEERQRGNFPDRFSGHQFPNYSSELNVNALLLGDSALYLCASSLGTDPLAGYTFGSGTRLTVV.

The CDR3 sequence is CASSTDRGRTNEKLFF. The CDR3, as DNA: TGTGCCAGCAGCACCGACAGGGGAAGGACTAATGAAAAACTGTTTTTT. The V and J genes are TRBV6-1 and TRBJ1-4; 8 nucleotides match TRBD1. Per the germline V gene, CDR1 is MNHNS and CDR2 is SASEGT. The J segment lost 2 bases and the V segment lost 6 bases, leaving 8 bases of the junction unmatched. The CDR3 spans 16 residues.